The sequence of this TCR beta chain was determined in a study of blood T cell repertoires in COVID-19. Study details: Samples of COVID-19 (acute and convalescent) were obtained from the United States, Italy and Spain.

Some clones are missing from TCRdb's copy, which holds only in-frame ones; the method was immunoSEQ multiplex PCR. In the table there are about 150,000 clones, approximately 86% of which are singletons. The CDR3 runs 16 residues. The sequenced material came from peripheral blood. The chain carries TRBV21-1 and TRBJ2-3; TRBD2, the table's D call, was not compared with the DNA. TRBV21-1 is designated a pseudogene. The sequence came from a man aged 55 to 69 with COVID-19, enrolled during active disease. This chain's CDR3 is CASSQTRPPSTDTQYF. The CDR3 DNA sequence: TGTGCCAGCAGCCAAACTCGTCCCCCCTCAACAGATACGCAGTATTTT.